Below, 23 T cell receptor beta chains from the same sample are listed, as sequenced in a study of response to subunit inactivated influenza vaccine. TCRdb called the RT-PCR reads again in MiXCR, with one record for every CDR3 protein. The data show 300,000 to 350,000 distinct CDR3 sequences, 21% seen once. The sequenced sample was PBMCs from blood, obtained 21 months after vaccination. The receptors originated from a man aged 50 to 69 who received an inactivated influenza vaccine.

The chain combines TRBV5-1 with TRBJ1-2; no clear D. Germline CDR1 reads SGHRS; CDR2 reads YFSETQ. Trimming left V 0 bases short and J 8 bases short, with 11 bases between. The CDR3 consists of 13 residues. The CDR3 sequence is CASSLAGRSGYTF. CDR3 DNA: TGCGCCAGCAGCTTGGCCGGACGAAGCGGCTACACCTTC.

This clonotype was picked up a small number of times. The chain links TRBV7-6 to TRBJ2-1, with D maybe TRBD2 (5 bases). The CDR3 has 14 amino acids. Germline V lookup: CDR1 SGHVS, CDR2 FNYEAQ. Trimming stripped 4 bases from V and 9 bases from J, with 16 bases between. The CDR3 region has the DNA TGTGCCAGCAGCTCCCCGGGCAGAGGGAGTGAGCAGTTCTTC. The encoded protein is CASSSPGRGSEQFF.

This clonotype was counted at least ten times. The V call is TRBV5-1, the J call TRBJ2-7; perhaps TRBD1 as D (6 bases). This CDR3 contains 13 residues. Trimming left V 5 bases short and J 4 bases short, with 13 bases between. CDR1 is SGHRS, CDR2 YFSETQ, per germline. DNA of the CDR3: TGCGCCAGCAGGATGGACAGCCCGTACGAGCAGTACTTC. Translation: CASRMDSPYEQYF.

The chain couples TRBV20-1 to TRBJ1-1, with D uncertain. Germline CDR1 and CDR2: DFQATT and SNEGSKA (reference sequence). The CDR3 is 12 residues long. The CDR3 coding sequence is TGCAGGGCCCAGAGGGTGAACACTGAAGCTTTCTTT. Protein: CRAQRVNTEAFF.

J is TRBJ1-2 and V is TRBV6-1; D unresolved. Germline CDR1 MNHNS, CDR2 SASEGT. Trimming took 6 bases from V and 8 from J, leaving 13 bases between them. This CDR3 has 12 amino acids. CDR3 protein: CASRTGKGGYTF. The CDR3 DNA is TGTGCCAGCAGGACGGGTAAAGGGGGCTACACCTTC.

The chain carries TRBV15 and TRBJ2-7, with TRBD1 identical over 9 bases. V shed 1 base, J shed 5 bases, and the junction held 9 bases outside the gene matches. CDR1 and CDR2 from the germline V gene are LNHNV and YYDKDF (reference sequence). The CDR3 sequence is 16 residues long. The CDR3 DNA sequence: TGTGCCACCAGCAGAGCCGGGACAGGGATATTCCACGAGCAGTACTTC. This gives the protein CATSRAGTGIFHEQYF.

This clonotype has just a few counts. The chain combines TRBV7-9 with TRBJ1-6; weak D call: TRBD1 (5 bases). The CDR3 consists of 15 residues. Trimming pared 1 base from V and 1 base from J, leaving 5 bases between. Germline CDR1 SEHNR, CDR2 FQNEAQ (reference sequence). The chain's CDR3 is CASSLDRSYNSPLHF. The DNA for the CDR3 is TGTGCCAGCAGCTTAGACAGGTCCTATAATTCACCCCTCCACTTT.

This chain uses TRBV20-1 with TRBJ2-3; perhaps TRBD2 as D (5 bases). CDR1 and CDR2 from the germline V gene are DFQATT and SNEGSKA (reference sequence). The CDR3 sequence is 12 residues long. The CDR3 DNA is TGCAGCGCGAACCGGGACACAGATACGCAGTATTTT. It yields the protein CSANRDTDTQYF.

This clonotype was seen a few times. The V call is TRBV12-3 or TRBV12-4, the J call TRBJ2-4, with TRBD1 matching over 9 bases. The length of the CDR3 is 15 residues. Unmatched junction bases numbered 6, after V lost 2 bases and J lost 7 bases. CDR3 nucleotide sequence: TGTGCCAGCAGTTTAATCCGACAGGGGGTTAACATTCAGTACTTC. Protein sequence: CASSLIRQGVNIQYF.

This clonotype was seen a handful of times. J is TRBJ1-2 and V is TRBV20-1; D possibly corresponds to TRBD1 (5 bases). Per the germline V gene, CDR1 is DFQATT and CDR2 is SNEGSKA (reference sequence). Between the trimmed V and J ends, which lost 3 bases and 3 bases, there was a span of 11 bases. This CDR3 has 13 amino acids. The CDR3 sequence: CSARGGEDYGYTF. The DNA of the CDR3 is TGCAGTGCTAGGGGAGGGGAGGACTATGGCTACACCTTC.

This clonotype has ten or more counts. The rearrangement joins TRBV20-1 to TRBJ1-1; D may be TRBD1 (5 bases). V lost 5 bases and J 0 bases, leaving 13 bases between the germline ends. The CDR3 totals 14 residues. Per the germline V gene, CDR1 is DFQATT and CDR2 is SNEGSKA (reference sequence). The CDR3 protein is CSAGGGSMNTEAFF. The CDR3 bases are TGCAGTGCTGGGGGGGGATCCATGAACACTGAAGCTTTCTTT.

The V call is TRBV29-1, the J call TRBJ2-1, with D possibly matching TRBD2 (6 bases). Germline V lookup: CDR1 SQVTM, CDR2 ANQGSEA. V was pared by 7 bases and J by 5 bases, with 15 bases between. The CDR3 spans 13 residues. This CDR3 reads CSGSRASDNEQFF. Here the CDR3 DNA reads TGCAGCGGATCCCGGGCTAGCGACAATGAGCAGTTCTTC.

The count of this clonotype is one. The gene calls are TRBV24-1 and TRBJ2-1, with 8 bases matching TRBD1. Germline loops: CDR1 KGHDR, CDR2 SFDVKD. V shed 4 bases, J shed 6 bases, and the junction held 4 bases outside the gene matches. The CDR3 runs to 14 residues. In nucleotides, the CDR3 is TGTGCCACCAGTGACCTAACAGGGGGCAATGAGCAGTTCTTC. This translates into CATSDLTGGNEQFF.

This clonotype appeared many times. This rearrangement joins TRBV12-3 or TRBV12-4 to TRBJ1-2; D may be TRBD1 (5 bases). Deletions cut 4 bases from V and 4 bases from J, with 10 bases between. The CDR3 has 13 residues. In nucleotides, the CDR3 is TGTGCCAGCAGTTGGCAGGGTGCCTATGGCTACACCTTC. It encodes CASSWQGAYGYTF.

Ten or more counts support this clonotype. Compared with germline, one end of the junction differs, possibly owing to a read error. The rearrangement links TRBV7-2 to TRBJ2-7, with 10 positions matching TRBD1. The CDR3 loop spans 11 amino acids. Germline CDR1 reads SGHTA; CDR2 reads FQGNSA. The CDR3 coding sequence is TGTGCCAGCAGTCAGAGACAGGGGGCGTCCTTC. Protein product: CASSQRQGASF.

In this sample, this clonotype turned up a few times. The chain's CDR3 is CASSQTGIYGYTF. The DNA for the CDR3 is TGTGCCAGTAGCCAAACAGGGATCTATGGCTACACCTTC. V is TRBV19 and J is TRBJ1-2; the D gene is possibly TRBD1 (6 bases). Trimming removed 6 bases at V and 4 bases at J, with 12 bases between. CDR3 length: 13 amino acids. CDR1 and CDR2 from the germline V gene are LNHDA and SQIVND (reference sequence).

This clonotype was seen a few times. The V gene is TRBV4-2, the J gene TRBJ2-5; 8 nucleotides align to TRBD1. The CDR3 consists of 15 residues. V shed 3 bases and J 3 bases; nucleotides not matched to a gene: 6. The germline gives CDR1 LGHNA, CDR2 YNFKEQ. In DNA form, the CDR3 reads TGTGCCAGCAGCCACCCCGGGACAGGAGAAGAGACCCAGTACTTC. Its protein is CASSHPGTGEETQYF.

This clonotype was picked up a small number of times. The chain couples TRBV19 to TRBJ2-2, with D unresolved. Trimming took 3 bases from V and 6 from J, leaving 11 bases between them. CDR1 is LNHDA and CDR2 is SQIVND in the germline V gene (reference sequence). The CDR3 spans 14 residues. The CDR3 is CASSIMGWAGELFF. CDR3 bases: TGTGCCAGTAGTATCATGGGGTGGGCCGGGGAGCTGTTTTTT.

The chain employs TRBV6-5 and TRBJ2-1; the D gene is possibly TRBD2 (6 bases). This CDR3 is built from 18 residues. Germline V CDR1 and CDR2: MNHEY, SVGAGI. Deletions cut 2 bases from V and 6 bases from J, with 23 bases between. The CDR3 spells CASSYLSLNSLGGNEQFF. The CDR3 nucleotides are TGTGCCAGCAGTTACCTTTCGCTCAACAGTCTCGGGGGCAATGAGCAGTTCTTC.

In its sample, this clonotype was seen a few times. The chain carries TRBV5-1 and TRBJ1-6, with 10 bases that match TRBD1. Germline CDR1 is SGHRS and CDR2 is YFSETQ. The CDR3 has 16 residues. V dropped 4 bases and J dropped 6; count of bases not matched to a gene: 7. In nucleotides, the CDR3 is TGCGCCAGCAGCGTGGGACAGGGGTATGGTAATTCACCCCTCCACTTT. Protein: CASSVGQGYGNSPLHF.

The chain uses TRBV28 and TRBJ2-3, with D unresolved. The CDR3 totals 10 residues. Per the germline V gene, CDR1 is MDHEN and CDR2 is SYDVKM. CDR3 DNA: TGTGCAAAATGCACAGATACGCAGTATTTT. Translation: CAKCTDTQYF.

This clonotype was seen many times. V is TRBV4-1 and J is TRBJ1-5, with D unresolved. Between the trimmed V and J ends, which lost 3 bases and 6 bases, there was a span of 12 bases. Germline lookup yields CDR1 MGHRA and CDR2 YSYEKL. This CDR3 comprises 14 residues. In nucleotides, the CDR3 is TGCGCCAGCAGCCAGGTGGATCGGGGTCAGCCCCAGCATTTT. This gives the protein CASSQVDRGQPQHF.

In this sample, this clonotype turned up many times. The chain combines TRBV15 with TRBJ1-1; D unclear. From germline, CDR1 is LNHNV and CDR2 YYDKDF (reference sequence). The CDR3 has 15 amino acids. Trimming stripped 6 bases from V and 1 base from J, with 15 bases between. CDR3 DNA sequence: TGTGCCACCAGGTCCCCTCCGGTAGAGAACACTGAAGCTTTCTTT. It codes for CATRSPPVENTEAFF.